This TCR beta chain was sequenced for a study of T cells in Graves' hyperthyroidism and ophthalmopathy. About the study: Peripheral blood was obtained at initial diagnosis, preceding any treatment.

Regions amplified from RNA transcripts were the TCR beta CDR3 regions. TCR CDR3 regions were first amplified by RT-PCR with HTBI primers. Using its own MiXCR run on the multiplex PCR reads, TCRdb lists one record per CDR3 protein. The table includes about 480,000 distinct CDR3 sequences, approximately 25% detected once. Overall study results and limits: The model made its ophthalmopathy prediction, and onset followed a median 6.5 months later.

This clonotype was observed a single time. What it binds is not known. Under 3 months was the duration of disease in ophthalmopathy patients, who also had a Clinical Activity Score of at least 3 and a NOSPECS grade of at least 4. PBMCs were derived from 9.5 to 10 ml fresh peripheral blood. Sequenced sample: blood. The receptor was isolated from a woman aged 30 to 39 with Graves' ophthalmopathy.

CDR3 loop: CATSASGVNNEQFF. The CDR3 nucleotides are TGTGCCACCAGCGCTAGCGGGGTGAACAATGAGCAGTTCTTC. The rearrangement links TRBV24-1 to TRBJ2-1; 9 positions match TRBD2. Germline CDR1 KGHDR, CDR2 SFDVKD. V was clipped by 7 bases and J by 5 bases; unmatched bases: 5. This CDR3 is 14 amino acids long.